This T cell receptor (beta chain) was obtained from a study of T cell responses to AZD1222 COVID-19 vaccine. With regard to this clone: Antigen specificity is unknown.

This CDR3 is 15 amino acids long. Trimming removed 3 bases from V and 0 bases from J; junction bases left unmatched: 3. Germline V gene sequence: CDR1 KGHDR, CDR2 SFDVKD. Only in-frame clones appear in the TCRdb table, and some are missing; sequencing was by immunoSEQ multiplex PCR. The sample includes 200,000 or so clones, over 70% of them seen just once. Study results and caveats: There were repertoire samples only from the period after the peak T cell response. Females outnumbered males among donors, who were mostly white British; clonal diversity was possibly underestimated. Vaccine-related CD4 TCRs covered spike, predominating at 160-218 and 743-854.

The receptor was derived from an adult in good health. The sample was peripheral blood, taken on day 0 of MenACWY control vaccination. The rearrangement uses TRBV24-1 and TRBJ2-5, with 7 bases fitting TRBD1. The CDR3 spells CATSDPTGYQETQYF. The CDR3 nucleotides are TGTGCCACCAGTGATCCGACAGGGTACCAAGAGACCCAGTACTTC.